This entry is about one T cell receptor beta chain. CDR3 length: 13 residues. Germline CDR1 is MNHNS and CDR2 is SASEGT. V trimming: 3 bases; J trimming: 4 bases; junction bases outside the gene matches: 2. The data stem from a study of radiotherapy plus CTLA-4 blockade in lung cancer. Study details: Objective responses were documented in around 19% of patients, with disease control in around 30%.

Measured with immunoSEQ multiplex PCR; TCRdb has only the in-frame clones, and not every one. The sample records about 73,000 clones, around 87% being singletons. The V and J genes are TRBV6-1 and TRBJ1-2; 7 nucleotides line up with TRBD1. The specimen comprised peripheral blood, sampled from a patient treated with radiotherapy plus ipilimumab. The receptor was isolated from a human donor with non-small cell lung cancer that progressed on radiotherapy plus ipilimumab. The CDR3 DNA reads TGTGCCAGCAGTGACAGGGGGGGCTATGGCTACACCTTC. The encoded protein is CASSDRGGYGYTF.